A single sample is the source of the 7 T cell receptor beta chains below, sequenced in a study of shared T cell receptors in the human thymus. Clones were sequenced by immunoSEQ multiplex PCR, and TCRdb holds only the in-frame ones, with some missing. The sample lists 600,000 to 900,000 clones; 70% to 90% were seen once. This sample also appeared in a second study, on human thymus T cells.

The sequencing input was thymocytes. Receptors originate from a girl younger than two with a congenital heart defect.

The sample holds one count of this clone. The genes are TRBV9 and TRBJ1-2, with 8 bases aligning to TRBD1. The CDR3 spans 14 residues. Germline V gene lookup returns CDR1 SGDLS and CDR2 YYNGEE. J was trimmed by 6 bases and V by 0 bases; bases with no gene match: 4. For the CDR3, the DNA is TGTGCCAGCAGCGTAGCGACAGGGGCAAATGGCTACACCTTC. It is translated as CASSVATGANGYTF. Full variable domain (missing parts from reference TRBV9 and TRBJ1-2): DSGVTQTPKHLITATGQRVTLRCSPRSGDLSVYWYQQSLDQGLQFLIQYYNGEERAKGNILERFSAQQFPDLHSELNLSSLELGDSALYFCASSVATGANGYTFGSGTRLTVV.

V gene TRBV7-8 combines with J gene TRBJ2-6, with D possibly TRBD1 on 6 matching bases. Trimming pared 6 bases from V and 4 bases from J, leaving 19 bases between. The CDR3 spans 17 residues. The germline V gene has CDR1 SGHVS and CDR2 FQNEAQ. The CDR3 protein is CASRTTLAGAGANVLTF. The CDR3 DNA reads TGTGCCAGCAGGACAACCCTAGCAGGGGCAGGGGCCAACGTCCTGACTTTC.

This rearrangement joins TRBV29-1 to TRBJ2-1, with 9 nucleotides matching TRBD2. Germline CDR1 reads SQVTM; CDR2 reads ANQGSEA. The V segment lost 6 bases and the J segment 2 bases; nucleotides outside the gene matches: 5. The CDR3 length is 14 residues. The CDR3 loop is CSVPGLATYNEQFF. For the CDR3, the DNA is TGCAGCGTACCGGGACTAGCTACCTACAATGAGCAGTTCTTC.

The chain links TRBV27 to TRBJ2-7, with a weak D call TRBD2 (5 bases). There are 13 residues in the CDR3. Per germline, CDR1 MNHEY and CDR2 SMNVEV (reference sequence). V was trimmed by 3 bases and J by 6 bases, leaving 12 bases between them. The CDR3 DNA reads TGTGCCAGCAGTTTCTCGGGAATCGGCGAGCAGTACTTC. Translated, it gives CASSFSGIGEQYF.

This clone was seen a few times. The chain couples TRBV5-6 to TRBJ1-1, with TRBD1 as a possible D gene (5 bases). CDR3 length: 13 amino acids. CDR1 and CDR2 (germline): SGHDT, YYEEEE. V lost 0 bases and J lost 7, with 10 bases in between. Here the CDR3 reads CASSLAGCGEAFF. CDR3 nucleotide sequence: TGTGCCAGCAGCTTGGCAGGGTGCGGTGAAGCTTTCTTT.

The rearrangement links TRBV7-2 to TRBJ1-1; D is undetermined. The CDR3 spans 18 residues. V lost 4 bases, J lost 0 bases, and 21 bases lay in between. The germline CDR1 and CDR2 sequences are SGHTA and FQGNSA. CDR3 sequence: CASSSQCHRGELNTEAFF. The CDR3 nucleotides read TGTGCCAGCAGCTCCCAATGTCATCGAGGAGAGCTGAACACTGAAGCTTTCTTT.

This clone was counted once. The rearrangement uses TRBV29-1 and TRBJ2-1; the D is unclear. This CDR3 region has 13 residues. The germline V gene encodes CDR1 SQVTM and CDR2 ANQGSEA. Trimming cost V 6 bases and J 0 bases, with 9 bases left between them. CDR3 in amino acids: CSVATSSYNEQFF. The CDR3 DNA follows: TGCAGCGTCGCAACAAGCTCCTACAATGAGCAGTTCTTC.